Presented here are 26 T cell receptor beta chains from one specimen sequenced in a study of tumor-infiltrating lymphocytes in primary liver carcinoma. From unsorted bulk tissue weighing roughly 17-31 mg, DNA and RNA were co-extracted. Total RNA amounting to around 540 ng was the source from which TCR beta cDNA was made with a constant-region primer. Three nested multiplex PCR rounds of slightly modified ARM-PCR generated TCR beta libraries. TRBV1-TRBV30 forward and Cbeta reverse primers drove the first two roughly 10-cycle rounds. TCRdb recomputed calls from the multiplex PCR reads with MiXCR, one row per CDR3 protein. There are tens of thousands of distinct CDR3 sequences in the sample; over 60% occur only once, and just over 45% lies in the top ten. The sample taken for sequencing was liver tumor tissue from sampling region 3. The subset here: tumor region T3, left-lateral pole. These receptors were collected from a man in his forties or fifties with primary liver carcinoma and hepatitis B virus infection.

Notes on this clonotype: Relative to the germline gene, one junction end is altered; a read error may explain this. This chain joins TRBV12-3 or TRBV12-4 and TRBJ2-1; TRBD1 matches 8 bases. This CDR3 is built from 15 residues. DNA for the CDR3: TGTGCCGGCAGTAAACAGGGGGTATGTGACAATGAGCAGTTCTTC. Amino acids: CAGSKQGVCDNEQFF.

Worth noting for this clonotype: A junction boundary mismatches the germline segment, possibly from a read error. The chain carries TRBV11-2 and TRBJ2-6; perhaps TRBD1 as D (6 bases). The CDR3 extends over 16 amino acids. In germline, CDR1 is SGHAT, CDR2 FQNNGV. The CDR3 here is CASSLDLGAGASVLTF. DNA for the CDR3: TGTGCCAGCAGCTTAGATCTCGGGGCAGGGGCCAGCGTCCTGACCTTC.

On this clonotype itself: Being one base from a much bigger clone, this may be a read error. The chain is built from TRBV5-1 and TRBJ2-7; 7 positions match TRBD2. Germline CDR1 is SGHRS and CDR2 is YFSETQ. The V segment lost 9 bases and the J segment 1 base; nucleotides outside the gene matches: 4. The CDR3 has 12 residues. The chain's CDR3 is CANNGGSYEQYF. The CDR3 coding sequence is TGCGCCAACAACGGGGGGTCCTACGAGCAGTACTTC.

A note on this clonotype: The CDR3 does not end in the conserved phenylalanine or tryptophan, so this is likely a read error. This chain uses TRBV4-1 with TRBJ2-6; 9 nucleotides align to TRBD1. Germline CDR1 MGHRA, CDR2 YSYEKL. This CDR3 region has 20 residues. CDR3 DNA: TGCGCCAGCAGCCAAGATCCCGTGACAGGGGGTTCCTCTGGGGCCAGCGTCCTGACTCAC. It yields the protein CASSQDPVTGGSSGASVLTH.

Concerning this clonotype itself: An end of the junction differs from the germline gene, which may be a read error. The CDR3 nucleotides read TGTGCCAGCATCCAAGATCTGGAGACTCCCTACGAGCAGTACTTC. Its protein product is CASIQDLETPYEQYF. The chain recombines TRBV4-3 with TRBJ2-7; D not resolved. The CDR3 has 15 residues. The germline V gene encodes CDR1 LGHNA and CDR2 YSLEER.

A word on this clonotype: A junction boundary mismatches the germline segment, possibly from a read error. This rearrangement joins TRBV6-2 or TRBV6-3 to TRBJ2-2; 9 bases match TRBD1. Per the germline V gene, CDR1 is MNHEY and CDR2 is SVGEGT. CDR3 length equals 15 residues. CDR3 DNA sequence: TGTGTCAGCAAATCCGGGACAGGGCACACAGGGGAGCTGTTTTTT. It codes for CVSKSGTGHTGELFF.

Points on this clonotype: This could be a read error, since a much larger clone is one nucleotide away. V usage is TRBV9 and J usage is TRBJ2-5; 10 bases match TRBD1. In germline, CDR1 is SGDLS, CDR2 YYNGEE. The CDR3 is made up of 16 amino acids. CDR3 loop: CASSTRTGGSSEIQYF. The CDR3 DNA is TGTGCCAGCAGCACCCGGACAGGGGGTAGTTCAGAGATCCAGTACTTC.

J is TRBJ2-7 and V is TRBV28, with D possibly being TRBD1 (6 bases). Germline V gene sequence: CDR1 MDHEN, CDR2 SYDVKM. This CDR3 comprises 15 residues. Trimming left V 5 bases short and J 1 base short, with 15 bases between. CDR3 DNA sequence: TGTGCCAGCAGTGGGGGACGACAGGATTCCTACGAGCAGTACTTC. Its translation: CASSGGRQDSYEQYF.

This clonotype occurred many times. The chain uses TRBV7-8 and TRBJ2-1; D is unresolved. Germline V CDR1 and CDR2: SGHVS, FQNEAQ. The V and J ends lost 1 base and 8 bases respectively, with 9 bases between them. The CDR3 is made up of 13 amino acids. CDR3 in DNA: TGTGCCAGCAGCTTAGGGTCGGGCTATGAGCAGTTCTTC. Its protein is CASSLGSGYEQFF.

Many counts were recorded for this clonotype. The rearrangement uses TRBV11-2 and TRBJ2-7; maybe TRBD2 (6 bases). The V end was cut by 2 bases, the J end by 9 bases, with 14 bases between. This CDR3 is 13 amino acids long. The germline V gene has CDR1 SGHAT and CDR2 FQNNGV. CDR3 sequence reads: CASSLSELASQYF. The DNA for the CDR3 is TGTGCCAGCAGCTTAAGTGAGCTAGCGTCGCAGTACTTC.

With respect to this clonotype: An end of the junction differs from the germline gene, which may be a read error. This chain connects TRBV6-2 or TRBV6-3 to TRBJ2-1, with D perhaps matching TRBD2 (6 bases). The CDR3 spans 14 residues. In germline, CDR1 is MNHEY, CDR2 SVGEGT. CDR3 bases: TGTGTCGGCAAGGGCGGGACTGACTACAATAAGCAGTTCTTC. This sequence encodes CVGKGGTDYNKQFF.

Worth noting for this clonotype: The junction departs from germline at one end; a sequencing error may be responsible. V usage is TRBV5-6 and J usage is TRBJ2-2, with D tentatively TRBD2 (5 bases). In germline, CDR1 is SGHDT, CDR2 YYEEEE. There are 15 residues in the CDR3. CDR3 coding DNA: TGTGTCAGCAGCCCAGAGTTCGCGAACACCGGGGAGCTGCTTTTT. This translates into CVSSPEFANTGELLF.

This chain uses TRBV11-2 with TRBJ2-3, with TRBD2 matching 7 bases. The J segment lost 12 bases and the V segment lost 5 bases, leaving 17 bases of the junction unmatched. The CDR3 extends over 15 amino acids. Germline V gives CDR1 SGHAT, CDR2 FQNNGV. CDR3 residues: CASSTGTNGTDIQYF. Written as DNA, the CDR3 is TGTGCCAGCAGCACCGGGACTAACGGCACAGATATCCAGTATTTT.

About this clonotype: Sequence at one end of the junction differs from germline and may be a read error. V gene TRBV4-2 combines with J gene TRBJ2-1, with D maybe TRBD2 (5 bases). Germline-derived CDR1 and CDR2 are LGHNA and YNFKEQ. The CDR3 totals 20 residues. The CDR3 is CVSSRAASGLVLSSYNEQFF. CDR3 bases: TGTGTCAGCAGCCGAGCCGCCAGCGGACTTGTATTGAGCTCCTACAATGAGCAGTTCTTC.

This clonotype has only a few counts. An end of the junction differs from the germline gene, which may be a read error. CDR3 sequence: CASSSPLAGVFYNEQLF. CDR3 bases: TGCGCCAGCAGCAGCCCTCTAGCGGGAGTCTTCTACAACGAGCAGCTCTTC. V and J are TRBV5-1 and TRBJ2-1, with TRBD2 matching over 10 bases. Germline V lookup: CDR1 SGHRS, CDR2 YFSETQ. CDR3 length: 17 residues.

This clonotype occurred many times. The chain couples TRBV2 to TRBJ2-1; the match to TRBD2 covers 12 bases. V shed 7 bases, J shed 7 bases, and the junction held 14 bases outside the gene matches. The CDR3 loop spans 17 amino acids. The germline CDR1 and CDR2 sequences are SNHLY and FYNNEI. The CDR3 DNA reads as TGTGCCAGCAAAATCATTCGACTAGCGGGAGTAGCGAATGAGCAGTTCTTC. Amino acid sequence: CASKIIRLAGVANEQFF.

As concerns this clonotype: The junction differs from germline at one of its ends, possibly a read error. This sequence joins TRBV4-1 and TRBJ1-2; D unresolved. CDR1 MGHRA and CDR2 YSYEKL come from the germline V gene. CDR3 size: 14 residues. CDR3 coding DNA: TGCGCCAGCGGCCAAGGAGGTCAGAGCTATGGCTACACCTTC. Its protein is CASGQGGQSYGYTF.

Concerning this clonotype itself: One end of the junction fails to match germline, which may point to a read error. The rearrangement links TRBV12-3 or TRBV12-4 to TRBJ2-7; no definite D call. CDR3 length equals 13 residues. The DNA for the CDR3 is TGTGCCAGCAGTCCTCGATGCACCTACGAGCAATACTTC. Its translation is CASSPRCTYEQYF.

This clonotype was found once. An end of the junction does not agree with germline; a read error may underlie this. The chain uses TRBV29-1 and TRBJ2-1, with no clear D. The germline CDR1 and CDR2 sequences are SQVTM and ANQGSEA. This CDR3 comprises 16 residues. The CDR3 loop reads CRVATLQPWSRQEQSF. CDR3 bases: TGCAGGGTCGCCACGCTTCAGCCCTGGTCCCGTCAAGAGCAGTCCTTC.

The DNA of the CDR3 is TGCGTCAGAAGCTTCGGCGGGGAACAACGTGGCTACACCTTC. This sequence encodes CVRSFGGEQRGYTF. The chain combines TRBV5-1 with TRBJ1-2; D unclear. This CDR3 comprises 14 residues. Germline lookup yields CDR1 SGHRS and CDR2 YFSETQ.

By share, this clonotype ranks as large (0.1 to 1%). V usage is TRBV11-2 and J usage is TRBJ2-1; unclear D gene. Germline V gene lookup returns CDR1 SGHAT and CDR2 FQNNGV. The CDR3 consists of 16 residues. V was shortened by 0 bases and J by 0 bases, with 9 bases between the two germline ends. CDR3 residues: CASSLDPESSYNEQFF. In DNA form, the CDR3 reads TGTGCCAGCAGCTTAGATCCAGAGAGCTCCTACAATGAGCAGTTCTTC.

Note on this clonotype: At one end the junction does not follow the germline gene, possibly because of a read error. This chain's CDR3 is CATSQVALLAGATDTQHF. The CDR3 DNA reads TGTGCCACCAGCCAAGTGGCGCTTCTAGCGGGTGCGACAGATACGCAGCATTTT. The rearrangement joins TRBV4-2 to TRBJ2-3; weak D call: TRBD1 (5 bases). The J call may be wrong; the DNA end is better matched by TRBJ1-5. The CDR3 length is 18 residues. Germline CDR1 reads LGHNA; CDR2 reads YNFKEQ.

About this clonotype: A read error may explain this, as a much larger clone is one base away. The chain links TRBV20-1 to TRBJ2-2; D might be TRBD2 (5 bases). The V gene lost 8 bases and the J gene lost 3 bases, with 13 bases spanning the gap. The CDR3 is 13 residues long. Germline-derived CDR1 and CDR2 are DFQATT and SNEGSKA (reference sequence). Here the CDR3 DNA reads TGCAGTTTCTATCGGGGAGACACCGGGGAGCTGTTTTTT. This sequence encodes CSFYRGDTGELFF.

With regard to this clonotype: Because it lacks the conserved phenylalanine or tryptophan at the end, this CDR3 is likely a read error. The V call is TRBV11-2, the J call TRBJ2-3; 9 bases line up with TRBD1. V trimming: 5 bases; J trimming: 3 bases; junction bases outside the gene matches: 9. From germline, CDR1 is SGHAT and CDR2 FQNNGV. This CDR3 has 16 residues. The CDR3 DNA sequence: TGTGCCAGCAGCCCAAAACAGGGGGCTAGGACAGATACGCAGTATTAT. Translating it yields CASSPKQGARTDTQYY.

This clonotype has more than one count but fewer than ten. One end of the junction fails to match germline, which may point to a read error. The chain is built from TRBV11-2 and TRBJ2-2, with TRBD2 as a possible D gene (6 bases). Germline CDR1 SGHAT, CDR2 FQNNGV. CDR3 length: 17 residues. CDR3 in DNA: TGTGCCAGCAGCTTGGCATTAGGAGGGACGAACTCCGGGGAGCTGTTTTTT. Translated, it gives CASSLALGGTNSGELFF.

In regard to this clonotype: At one of its ends the junction is not consistent with the germline gene, which may arise from a read error. The CDR3 sequence is CARSEGLVSGSSRRLGYGYTF. CDR3 in DNA: TGCGCCAGGAGTGAGGGCTTAGTGTCGGGGAGTAGCCGAAGATTGGGTTATGGCTACACCTTC. This rearrangement joins TRBV10-2 to TRBJ1-2; D is ambiguous. CDR3 length: 21 residues. The germline V gene encodes CDR1 WSHSY and CDR2 SAAADI.